Described below is a single T cell receptor beta chain sequence and its context. This clone was counted between two and nine times. There is no known antigen for this receptor. Base qualities are missing; no much larger clone stands one base away. From each donor, a single peripheral blood sample of around 120 mL on average was drawn into heparinised tubes. Using a panel that included CD45RO, CCR7, CD25, CD127, CD95 and CD27, naive, central memory, regulatory and stem cell-like memory CD4+ T cells were sorted on a BD FACSAria II. Purity was above 95% for every sorted population. Right away, PBMCs were isolated by Lymphoprep density gradient centrifugation and were stained directly, with no culture step. So that batch effects would be minimized, each experiment stained and sorted samples in pairs, pairing one healthy donor with one patient. The source of the sample is a study of beta chain features in type 1 diabetes (dated by TCRdb to 2016 to 2019). Concerning the study at large: Mean age, gender distribution, total cell number and subset yield were not different between patients and healthy donors. The study compared TCRB repertoires of sorted circulating CD4+ T cell subsets between recently diagnosed type 1 diabetes patients and matched healthy donors. Across all samples, around 99 million sorted cells were examined, and cell number per subset correlated strongly with RNA yield. Whereas all 30 or so donors provided naive and central memory subsets, regulatory and stem cell-like memory subsets were isolated from just 8 patients and roughly eight healthy donors. The study at large found these results: At VDJ recombination sites, type 1 diabetes patients had fewer insertions and more deleted nucleotides, which implies abnormalities in thymic rearrangement. A moderate but significant shortening of TCRB CDR3 length was observed in type 1 diabetes patients in all four CD4+ subsets. HLA sub-analyses involved small numbers of individuals, so any influence of HLA type on TCRB rearrangement remained unresolved. Naive, central memory and regulatory TCRB repertoires appeared more similar among patients than among healthy donors. PCR might favor shorter templates, but patient and control samples were amplified and corrected together, so any skew would affect both groups equally. Because cDNA was sequenced instead of genomic DNA, highly expressing activated cells could be over-represented, though the groups showed no difference in activation or CD3 levels.

The germline V gene yields LGHNA for CDR1 and YSLEER for CDR2. Reading from cysteine to phenylalanine, the CDR3 counts 15 amino acids. The sequence is cut down to CDR3 DNA, 45 bases in frame from base 1. V lost 1 base and J lost 2 bases; the stretch between them is 9 bases long. The entire amount of isolated RNA was reverse transcribed using the High Capacity cDNA Reverse Transcription Kit, so the sequenced TCRB transcripts were expressed ones. Naive, central memory and regulatory T cell samples underwent deep immunoSEQ sequencing, averaging around 3.7 million total reads per sample. After sorted cells were lysed in RLT buffer, RNA was extracted with DNase-treated RNeasy Micro or Mini kits, with the choice depending on cell number. Each cell subset was processed on its own to prevent cross-contamination, while patient and healthy donor samples were processed together. The immunoSEQ multiplex PCR was used to amplify TCRB sequences from cDNA, yielding 87-bp fragments that span the CDR3 region. Sequencing of the amplicons was done on the Illumina HiSeq platform. Per the source publication's procedure: PCR bias was computationally corrected using synthetic template baselines, reads within Hamming distance 2 were collapsed, and singletons that could not be merged were discarded. By aligning reads against IMGT, V, D and J genes, CDR3 length, and insertions or deletions at six rearrangement sites were assigned. Clonotype counts were normalized to sorted cell number within each subset before computing true diversity and Gini coefficients with the tcR R package. Repertoire sharing was quantified using the overlap coefficient calculated on TCRB nucleotide sequences. Out-of-frame TCRB sequences from naive cells were analyzed as a proxy for the pre-selection repertoire. Imported from immuneACCESS, the table was reduced by TCRdb to in-frame sequences with V and J called. These copies leave out some clones; in studies compared against another copy, an unresolved V gene accounts for under half, and the cause of the remainder is not known. Clonal size and the V and J genes are those of that table, whereas D and trimming came from the DNA. This sample comprises 350,000 or so clones, less than 20% of them detected only once. The ten most abundant clones make up approximately 0.043% of the sample.

Input material: naive CD4+ T cells from blood. What the cell subset or site label conveys for this sample: true naive CD4+ T cells. This TCR was recovered from a woman in her late teens or twenties in good health. The V gene is TRBV4-3 and the J gene is TRBJ2-1, with a tentative D gene TRBD1 over 6 matching bases. The nucleotide sequence is TGCGCCAGCAGCCAAGCCGGGACAACCTACAATGAGCAGTTCTTC. This yields the protein CASSQAGTTYNEQFF.